A single sample gave rise to the 27 T cell receptor beta chains below, sequenced in a study of naive and memory T cell subsets. Alpha and beta constant region primers primed reverse transcription for blood and skin samples. TCRdb re-called the 5' RACE reads with MiXCR, one entry per CDR3 protein. The sample holds over 20,000 distinct CDR3 sequences, around 25% seen once. Whole blood, 2 to 2.5 ml, came from adult healthy volunteers. These receptors all stem from a female donor in good health.

This chain connects TRBV20-1 to TRBJ1-2, with TRBD1 identical over 10 bases. J lost 7 bases, V lost 2 bases, and 4 bases had no gene match. Germline lookup yields CDR1 DFQATT and CDR2 SNEGSKA (reference sequence). CDR3 length equals 13 residues. CDR3 loop: CSARKTGGAGYTF. CDR3 sequence (DNA): TGCAGTGCTAGAAAGACAGGGGGCGCTGGCTACACCTTC.

This clonotype was seen more than once but under ten times. The chain uses TRBV6-2 or TRBV6-3 and TRBJ1-1; D not resolved. The germline V and J ends were trimmed by 3 bases and 4 bases, with 9 bases remaining between them. CDR1 and CDR2 from the germline V gene are MNHEY and SVGEGT. The CDR3 is made up of 13 amino acids. The CDR3 reads CASSYDQGTEAFF. The CDR3 region has the DNA TGTGCCAGCAGTTATGACCAAGGCACTGAAGCTTTCTTT.

The chain employs TRBV7-2 and TRBJ1-1; a possible D gene is TRBD1 (6 bases). From germline, CDR1 is SGHTA and CDR2 FQGNSA. This CDR3 has 14 residues. Trimming left V 1 base short and J 4 bases short, with 10 bases between. DNA of the CDR3: TGTGCCAGCAGCTTAGTCTGGACAGTCACTGAAGCTTTCTTT. Amino acid sequence: CASSLVWTVTEAFF.

The rearrangement uses TRBV6-5 and TRBJ2-1; 7 positions agree with TRBD2. J lost 2 bases, V lost 1 base, and 2 bases had no gene match. Germline values: CDR1 MNHEY, CDR2 SVGAGI. This CDR3 is built from 15 residues. This chain's CDR3 is CASSYFAGAYNEQFF. The DNA of the CDR3 is TGTGCCAGCAGTTACTTCGCGGGGGCCTACAATGAGCAGTTCTTC.

The chain joins TRBV5-1 to TRBJ1-1; 7 positions match TRBD1. CDR1 is SGHRS and CDR2 is YFSETQ in the germline V gene. This CDR3 is 14 amino acids long. The V segment lost 2 bases and the J segment 3 bases; nucleotides outside the gene matches: 4. For the CDR3, the DNA is TGCGCCAGCAGCTTAGACAGGGCGCACACTGAAGCTTTCTTT. This sequence encodes CASSLDRAHTEAFF.

The CDR3 spells CASSLAARTGYEQYF. The CDR3 nucleotides are TGTGCCAGCAGCTTAGCGGCGCGGACAGGCTACGAGCAGTACTTC. This chain links TRBV7-8 with TRBJ2-7, with 7 bases aligning to TRBD1. CDR3 length: 15 residues. Unmatched junction bases numbered 5, after V lost 0 bases and J lost 3 bases. Germline-derived CDR1 and CDR2 are SGHVS and FQNEAQ. Full variable domain (rest looked up from reference TRBV7-8 and TRBJ2-7): GAGVSQSPRYKVAKRGQDVALRCDPISGHVSLFWYQQALGQGPEFLTYFQNEAQLDKSGLPSDRFFAERPEGSVSTLKIQRTQQEDSAVYLCASSLAARTGYEQYFGPGTRLTVT.

This clonotype was observed at least ten times. The CDR3 DNA reads TGTGCCAGCACCCAAAACAAGCTAGCCAAAAACATTCAGTACTTC. Protein sequence: CASTQNKLAKNIQYF. V is TRBV2 and J is TRBJ2-4; D is unclear. The CDR3 spans 15 residues. From germline, CDR1 is SNHLY and CDR2 FYNNEI. Deletions cut 7 bases from V and 0 bases from J, with 13 bases between.

By sample fraction, this clonotype is medium-sized. This sequence joins TRBV20-1 and TRBJ1-4; weak D call: TRBD1 (6 bases). Germline CDR1 and CDR2: DFQATT and SNEGSKA (reference sequence). V shed 3 bases and J shed 8 bases, with 16 bases lying between them. This CDR3 is 14 amino acids long. The DNA for the CDR3 is TGCAGTGCTAGTTGGGGGACATGGCGGGAAAAACTGTTTTTT. It specifies CSASWGTWREKLFF.

This clonotype was recorded many times. The chain recombines TRBV7-9 with TRBJ2-7; D not certain. The CDR3 loop spans 14 amino acids. V was clipped by 2 bases and J by 3 bases, with 11 bases between them. In germline, CDR1 is SEHNR, CDR2 FQNEAQ (reference sequence). The CDR3 loop is CASSLLPPGYEQYF. The CDR3 DNA reads as TGTGCCAGCAGCTTACTCCCGCCCGGCTACGAGCAGTACTTC.

By frequency in the sample, this clonotype is medium-sized (0.01 to 0.1%). The V call is TRBV12-3 or TRBV12-4, the J call TRBJ2-7, with 11 bases aligning to TRBD2. This CDR3 is built from 19 residues. Germline trimming cut 6 bases from V and 2 bases from J; bases unmatched to any gene: 18. CDR3 DNA sequence: TGTGCCAGCAGCCCGGGACTAGCGGAGTCTTTTACCGTCCCCTACGAGCAGTACTTC. Protein: CASSPGLAESFTVPYEQYF.

CDR3 nucleotide sequence: TGCAGCGTTGTGACAGGGACCGGGGAGCTGTTTTTT. This codes for CSVVTGTGELFF. This chain connects TRBV29-1 to TRBJ2-2; TRBD1 aligns across 7 bases. The CDR3 covers 12 residues. The ends lost 4 bases at V and 5 bases at J; junction bases unmatched: 1. Per germline, CDR1 SQVTM and CDR2 ANQGSEA.

The V call is TRBV2, the J call TRBJ2-3, with D possibly matching TRBD2 (6 bases). Germline CDR1 is SNHLY and CDR2 is FYNNEI. The CDR3 has 15 amino acids. Trimming stripped 4 bases from V and 5 bases from J, with 16 bases between. Here the CDR3 reads CASSGWGDFGDTQYF. Written as DNA, the CDR3 is TGTGCCAGCAGTGGGTGGGGGGATTTTGGAGATACGCAGTATTTT.

This rearrangement joins TRBV28 to TRBJ2-5; 11 bases agree with TRBD2. V shed 9 bases and J 5 bases; nucleotides not matched to a gene: 8. The CDR3 consists of 14 residues. CDR1 MDHEN and CDR2 SYDVKM come from the germline V gene. The CDR3, as DNA: TGTGCCAGTGTAGCGGGGGGGCCACGGGAGACCCAGTACTTC. Its translation: CASVAGGPRETQYF. Based on the CDR3 plus reference TRBV28 and TRBJ2-5, the full variable domain is DVKVTQSSRYLVKRTGEKVFLECVQDMDHENMFWYRQDPGLGLRLIYFSYDVKMKEKGDIPEGYSVSREKKERFSLILESASTNQTSMYLCASVAGGPRETQYFGPGTRLLVL.

J is TRBJ2-2 and V is TRBV20-1; no definite D call. Germline V gene lookup returns CDR1 DFQATT and CDR2 SNEGSKA (reference sequence). V lost 7 bases and J 0 bases, leaving 9 bases between the germline ends. This CDR3 contains 13 residues. The DNA for the CDR3 is TGCAGTGGGACCGCTTCGAACACCGGGGAGCTGTTTTTT. This sequence encodes CSGTASNTGELFF.

The J gene is TRBJ2-6, the V gene TRBV6-5; D is ambiguous. The germline V gene encodes CDR1 MNHEY and CDR2 SVGAGI. The CDR3 is made up of 15 amino acids. V was cut by 6 bases and J by 4 bases, with 13 bases left in between. CDR3 region: CASSPTVSGANVLTF. CDR3 nucleotides: TGTGCCAGCAGCCCGACGGTATCAGGGGCCAACGTCCTGACTTTC.

This clonotype was found many times. The V and J genes are TRBV5-1 and TRBJ2-1; TRBD2 might be the D (5 bases). V was pared by 2 bases and J by 5 bases, with 14 bases between. Germline lookup yields CDR1 SGHRS and CDR2 YFSETQ. The CDR3 sequence is 15 residues long. DNA for the CDR3: TGCGCCAGCAGCTTCGGTTCCGGGGTCCACAATGAGCAGTTCTTC. This sequence encodes CASSFGSGVHNEQFF.

This rearrangement joins TRBV20-1 to TRBJ2-4, with D perhaps matching TRBD2 (5 bases). The CDR3 runs 17 residues. CDR1 is DFQATT, CDR2 SNEGSKA, per germline (reference sequence). V lost 4 bases, J lost 1 base, and 20 bases lay in between. The CDR3 region is CSAKKISGLTAKNIQYF. For the CDR3, the DNA is TGCAGTGCTAAGAAAATAAGCGGTCTAACGGCCAAAAACATTCAGTACTTC.

This chain links TRBV29-1 with TRBJ2-1, with 9 nucleotides matching TRBD2. J gave up 3 bases and V 7 bases, and 7 bases lay outside the gene matches. CDR3 size: 14 residues. The germline V gene has CDR1 SQVTM and CDR2 ANQGSEA. This CDR3 reads CSAPSGEYYNEQFF. The CDR3 region has the DNA TGCAGCGCTCCTAGCGGGGAGTACTACAATGAGCAGTTCTTC.

This clonotype was seen at least ten times. The chain has TRBV6-2 or TRBV6-3 and TRBJ2-7; D unresolved. Germline CDR1 MNHEY, CDR2 SVGEGT. This CDR3 is 10 amino acids long. Trimming shortened V by 6 bases and J by 4 bases, and 4 bases separated the two germline ends. CDR3 nucleotide sequence: TGTGCCAGCAGAGGGTACGAGCAGTACTTC. Translating gives CASRGYEQYF.

This clonotype was seen a handful of times. The V call is TRBV20-1, the J call TRBJ2-1; maybe TRBD2 (10 bases). Germline V gene lookup returns CDR1 DFQATT and CDR2 SNEGSKA (reference sequence). This CDR3 is built from 18 residues. V lost 4 bases and J lost 4, with 26 bases in between. CDR3 bases: TGCAGTGCTACCCACAGGGGGCCCGGGACTAGCGAGTACAATGAGCAGTTCTTC. As protein: CSATHRGPGTSEYNEQFF.

The gene calls are TRBV4-1 and TRBJ1-4, with unresolved D. This CDR3 comprises 13 residues. V was clipped by 6 bases and J by 4 bases, with 9 bases between them. Germline CDR1 and CDR2: MGHRA and YSYEKL. The DNA of the CDR3 is TGCGCCAGCAGACAGCCTGGTAATGAAAAACTGTTTTTT. Translation gives CASRQPGNEKLFF.

This clonotype was counted ten times or more. This rearrangement joins TRBV7-6 to TRBJ1-1, with a weak D call TRBD1 (5 bases). The CDR3 is made up of 15 amino acids. Trimming took 2 bases from V and 1 from J, leaving 11 bases between them. CDR1 SGHVS and CDR2 FNYEAQ come from the germline V gene. As DNA, the CDR3 is TGTGCCAGCAGCTTATCCGGGGCTGGGAACACTGAAGCTTTCTTT. Its translation is CASSLSGAGNTEAFF.

The V and J genes are TRBV10-3 and TRBJ2-1; 7 bases fit TRBD2. Germline V gene lookup returns CDR1 ENHRY and CDR2 SYGVKD. The CDR3 is 16 residues long. V lost 7 bases to trimming and J lost 1 base; unmatched junction nucleotides: 10. This CDR3 is CAIKSASGNSYNEQFF. The CDR3 coding sequence is TGTGCCATCAAGTCGGCTAGCGGAAATTCCTACAATGAGCAGTTCTTC.

This clonotype was counted a few times. The chain uses TRBV4-3 and TRBJ2-5; 7 positions match TRBD1. V gave up 1 base and J gave up 4 bases; unmatched junction bases: 6. This CDR3 region has 15 residues. Germline V lookup: CDR1 LGHNA, CDR2 YSLEER. The CDR3 loop is CASSQAQGLRETQYF. CDR3 DNA sequence: TGCGCCAGCAGCCAAGCACAGGGGCTTCGAGAGACCCAGTACTTC.

CDR3: CASSLDRQTDTQYF. The CDR3 DNA sequence: TGCGCCAGCAGCTTGGATCGGCAGACAGATACGCAGTATTTT. The chain links TRBV5-1 to TRBJ2-3; D ambiguous. Trimming removed 0 bases at V and 3 bases at J, with 8 bases between. CDR1 and CDR2 (germline): SGHRS, YFSETQ. The CDR3 covers 14 residues.

In this sample, this clonotype turned up a few times. V and J are TRBV10-1 and TRBJ2-1; D may correspond to TRBD1 or TRBD2 (5 bases each). The CDR3 extends over 12 amino acids. Trimming pared 8 bases from V and 10 bases from J, leaving 15 bases between. Germline assignment: CDR1 WNHNN and CDR2 SYGVQD (reference sequence). The CDR3 loop is CASARDELEQFF. Written as DNA, the CDR3 is TGCGCCAGCGCCCGGGACGAATTAGAGCAGTTCTTC.

This chain joins TRBV6-5 and TRBJ1-4; 9 bases fit TRBD1. CDR1 MNHEY and CDR2 SVGAGI come from the germline V gene. The CDR3 length is 16 residues. J lost 7 bases, V lost 0 bases, and 6 bases had no gene match. For the CDR3, the DNA is TGTGCCAGCAGTTACTCCCCACAGGGGGCAGCTGAAAAACTGTTTTTT. This sequence encodes CASSYSPQGAAEKLFF.